These 26 T cell receptor beta chains were all obtained from the same sample, sequenced in a study of cytomegalovirus exposure and HLA in healthy donors. Profiling relied on immunoSEQ multiplex PCR, and the TCRdb table lists in-frame clones only, not all of them. The data contain some 170,000 clones, more than 75% of them singletons. The sequencing sample was made of PBMCs. The receptors were sampled from a man aged 25-40 years in good health and CMV-seropositive.

Only a few counts were recorded for this clone. The V call is TRBV18, the J call TRBJ1-5, with D tentatively TRBD1 (5 bases). CDR1 KGHSH and CDR2 LQKENI come from the germline V gene. The CDR3 length is 13 residues. V lost 8 bases to trimming and J lost 4 bases, with 12 bases between them. CDR3 protein: CASQSEGNQPQHF. CDR3 nucleotides: TGTGCCAGCCAGTCGGAGGGGAATCAGCCCCAGCATTTT.

This clone was detected only once. This chain links TRBV27 with TRBJ2-7; D call uncertain. V lost 3 bases and J 6 bases, leaving 12 bases between the germline ends. Germline CDR1 reads MNHEY; CDR2 reads SMNVEV (reference sequence). The CDR3 extends over 13 amino acids. CDR3 bases: TGTGCCAGCAGTTTTCTCACCTTTGGCGAGCAGTACTTC. Translating gives CASSFLTFGEQYF.

V is TRBV29-1 and J is TRBJ2-6; D is ambiguous. Per germline, CDR1 SQVTM and CDR2 ANQGSEA. The CDR3 length is 14 residues. Deletions cut 6 bases from V and 1 base from J, with 10 bases between. CDR3 loop: CSVGGLSGANVLTF. The CDR3 DNA is TGCAGCGTGGGCGGCTTATCTGGGGCCAACGTCCTGACTTTC.

The chain is built from TRBV27 and TRBJ1-2, with D hard to call. The germline CDR1 and CDR2 sequences are MNHEY and SMNVEV (reference sequence). The CDR3 contains 13 residues. Trimming removed 3 bases from V and 2 bases from J, with 7 bases in between. The CDR3 DNA sequence: TGTGCCAGCAGTTTGCGAGGGAACTATGGCTACACCTTC. This codes for CASSLRGNYGYTF.

V is TRBV6-5 and J is TRBJ2-7, with D maybe TRBD1 (6 bases). V was trimmed by 6 bases and J by 3 bases, leaving 12 bases between them. This CDR3 comprises 13 residues. Germline CDR1 and CDR2: MNHEY and SVGAGI. In nucleotides, the CDR3 is TGTGCCAGCAGGGCAGGGGCGAGCTACGAGCAGTACTTC. Its translation is CASRAGASYEQYF.

This sequence joins TRBV4-1 and TRBJ1-4; D is ambiguous. Germline V gene data show CDR1 as MGHRA and CDR2 as YSYEKL. The CDR3 sequence is 15 residues long. V was cut by 2 bases and J by 3 bases, with 10 bases left in between. The CDR3 DNA follows: TGCGCCAGCAGCCAACCCCGGTTGGCTAATGAAAAACTGTTTTTT. It specifies CASSQPRLANEKLFF.

The chain combines TRBV4-2 with TRBJ2-2, with D possibly being TRBD1 or TRBD2 (5 bases each). Trimming cost V 1 base and J 3 bases, with 15 bases left between them. Germline V gives CDR1 LGHNA, CDR2 YNFKEQ. This CDR3 spans 17 amino acids. The DNA for the CDR3 is TGTGCCAGCAGCCAAGGGGGCCTCGTGGGGGACACCGGGGAGCTGTTTTTT. Amino acids: CASSQGGLVGDTGELFF.

There are a few counts of this clone. The V and J genes are TRBV7-9 and TRBJ1-3, with TRBD1 matching 9 bases. CDR1 is SEHNR, CDR2 FQNEAQ, per germline (reference sequence). The trim removed 4 bases at V and 4 bases at J, leaving 2 bases unmatched. There are 14 residues in the CDR3. The CDR3 loop is CASSSDRGGNTIYF. CDR3 bases: TGTGCCAGCAGCTCGGACAGGGGAGGAAACACCATATATTTT.

This clone was detected a few times. The chain is built from TRBV6-5 and TRBJ2-7; D uncertain. CDR3 length: 14 residues. With 2 bases removed from V and 2 bases from J, the gap between germline ends came to 10 bases. Looked up from germline, CDR1 is MNHEY and CDR2 is SVGAGI. DNA of the CDR3: TGTGCCAGCAGTTACGTCGCGAAGACCTACGAGCAGTACTTC. This sequence encodes CASSYVAKTYEQYF.

V usage is TRBV9 and J usage is TRBJ2-7, with no clear D. V lost 2 bases and J lost 2, with 11 bases in between. Germline assignment: CDR1 SGDLS and CDR2 YYNGEE. CDR3 length: 14 residues. The CDR3 DNA sequence: TGTGCCAGCAGCGTCTCGCTATCCCCCTACGAGCAGTACTTC. Its translation: CASSVSLSPYEQYF.

This rearrangement joins TRBV7-8 to TRBJ2-7; D gene uncertain. V lost 2 bases to trimming and J lost 1 base, with 9 bases between them. The length of the CDR3 is 14 residues. The germline gives CDR1 SGHVS, CDR2 FQNEAQ. The CDR3 nucleotides are TGTGCCAGCAGCTTAAGGACGGAGTCCTACGAGCAGTACTTC. Amino acid sequence: CASSLRTESYEQYF.

The J gene is TRBJ2-3, the V gene TRBV7-3; 15 bases line up with TRBD2. After removal of 5 bases from V and 10 bases from J, the junction contained 7 bases not matched to a gene. This CDR3 comprises 15 residues. Germline CDR1 SGHTA, CDR2 FQGTGA. CDR3 nucleotides: TGTGCCAGCAGCCCTGGACTAGCGGGGGGGCGTGCGCAGTATTTT. Its translation is CASSPGLAGGRAQYF.

V and J are TRBV9 and TRBJ1-1; TRBD1 agrees at 8 bases. Germline assignment: CDR1 SGDLS and CDR2 YYNGEE. The CDR3 spans 15 residues. V lost 0 bases, J lost 8 bases, and 9 bases stayed unmatched. CDR3 nucleotides: TGTGCCAGCAGCGTAGCCATCACCGGACAGGGAGAAGCTTTCTTT. Protein: CASSVAITGQGEAFF. Together with reference TRBV9 and TRBJ1-1, the CDR3 gives the full variable domain: DSGVTQTPKHLITATGQRVTLRCSPRSGDLSVYWYQQSLDQGLQFLIQYYNGEERAKGNILERFSAQQFPDLHSELNLSSLELGDSALYFCASSVAITGQGEAFFGQGTRLTVV.

The chain is built from TRBV19 and TRBJ2-1; tentatively, D is TRBD1 (6 bases). The CDR3 has 14 amino acids. CDR1 is LNHDA, CDR2 SQIVND, per germline (reference sequence). V was clipped by 7 bases and J by 2 bases, with 12 bases between them. The CDR3 DNA is TGTGCCAGTAATCTTCCAGGGGCCTACAATGAGCAGTTCTTC. Protein sequence: CASNLPGAYNEQFF.

V is TRBV5-1 and J is TRBJ2-1; the match to TRBD1 covers 9 bases. The germline V gene encodes CDR1 SGHRS and CDR2 YFSETQ. The CDR3 totals 16 residues. The V gene end was trimmed by 0 bases and the J gene end by 4 bases; junction bases not matched to a gene: 5. CDR3 DNA sequence: TGCGCCAGCAGCTTGGCTATAGGGACAGGGTACAATGAGCAGTTCTTC. It is translated as CASSLAIGTGYNEQFF.

The chain employs TRBV2 and TRBJ2-7; D not resolved. Germline V gene data show CDR1 as SNHLY and CDR2 as FYNNEI. CDR3 length: 14 residues. The germline V and J ends were trimmed by 7 bases and 0 bases, with 13 bases remaining between them. CDR3 region: CASNHPGSSYEQYF. In DNA form, the CDR3 reads TGTGCCAGCAATCACCCGGGCAGCTCCTACGAGCAGTACTTC.

The chain recombines TRBV6-5 with TRBJ1-5; perhaps TRBD1 as D (5 bases). Germline V gene sequence: CDR1 MNHEY, CDR2 SVGAGI. This CDR3 has 14 amino acids. The germline V and J ends were trimmed by 0 bases and 3 bases, with 6 bases remaining between them. CDR3 sequence reads: CASSYSGLNQPQHF. DNA of the CDR3: TGTGCCAGCAGTTACTCGGGGCTCAATCAGCCCCAGCATTTT.

In DNA, the CDR3 is TGTGCCAGCAGCTTAGCGGTCGGGGGGGCCTACGAGCAGTACTTC. Amino acids: CASSLAVGGAYEQYF. The rearrangement links TRBV7-6 to TRBJ2-7; 8 bases line up with TRBD2. The V gene's germline CDR1 is SGHVS and CDR2 FNYEAQ. The V gene end was trimmed by 0 bases and the J gene end by 2 bases; junction bases not matched to a gene: 3. The CDR3 totals 15 residues. The whole variable domain, filled in from reference TRBV7-6 and TRBJ2-7, reads GAGVSQSPRYKVTKRGQDVALRCDPISGHVSLYWYRQALGQGPEFLTYFNYEAQQDKSGLPNDRFSAERPEGSISTLTIQRTEQRDSAMYRCASSLAVGGAYEQYFGPGTRLTVT.

In this sample, this clone turned up once. The chain is built from TRBV27 and TRBJ2-7, with D possibly matching TRBD1 (6 bases). CDR3 length: 12 residues. V dropped 5 bases and J dropped 5 bases, with 10 bases sitting between them. Germline values: CDR1 MNHEY, CDR2 SMNVEV (reference sequence). The chain's CDR3 is CASSTGGHEQYF. The CDR3 DNA follows: TGTGCCAGCAGTACTGGGGGCCACGAGCAGTACTTC.

This clone was recorded a few times. The V and J genes are TRBV7-9 and TRBJ2-7, with TRBD2 matching over 9 bases. The CDR3 extends over 14 amino acids. The germline V gene has CDR1 SEHNR and CDR2 FQNEAQ (reference sequence). The ends lost 1 base at V and 7 bases at J; junction bases unmatched: 5. The CDR3 DNA is TGTGCCAGCAGCTTAGGGGCTAGCGGGATGGAGCAGTACTTC. Residues: CASSLGASGMEQYF.

The chain has TRBV27 and TRBJ2-5; TRBD1 aligns across 7 bases. CDR1 is MNHEY, CDR2 SMNVEV, per germline (reference sequence). The V and J ends lost 3 bases and 4 bases, in that order; junction bases with no gene match: 8. This CDR3 comprises 15 residues. CDR3 DNA: TGTGCCAGCAGTTTGGGGACAGCCCCCAGAGAGACCCAGTACTTC. Amino acids: CASSLGTAPRETQYF.

The chain carries TRBV7-2 and TRBJ2-3; 12 bases are a match to TRBD2. Germline V gene sequence: CDR1 SGHTA, CDR2 FQGNSA. CDR3 length equals 16 residues. J lost 1 base, V lost 1 base, and 0 bases had no gene match. CDR3 in DNA: TGTGCCAGCAGCTTAGGGACTAGCGGGGGCACAGATACGCAGTATTTT. It encodes CASSLGTSGGTDTQYF.

This chain joins TRBV25-1 and TRBJ1-1; D gene uncertain. Germline values: CDR1 MGHDK, CDR2 SYGVNS. V was pared by 3 bases and J by 11 bases, with 10 bases between. This CDR3 is 11 amino acids long. The CDR3 loop is CASSDRLGAFF. CDR3 DNA: TGTGCCAGCAGTGACAGGTTGGGGGCTTTCTTT.

The genes are TRBV25-1 and TRBJ2-7; 10 bases agree with TRBD1. Germline-derived CDR1 and CDR2 are MGHDK and SYGVNS. There are 14 residues in the CDR3. With V trimmed by 4 bases and J by 5 bases, 5 bases remained unmatched. CDR3 residues: CASSVRDRGNEQYF. CDR3 nucleotides: TGTGCCAGCAGTGTACGGGACAGGGGTAACGAGCAGTACTTC.

The chain uses TRBV5-1 and TRBJ2-7; the match to TRBD1 covers 11 bases. V shed 7 bases and J 5 bases; nucleotides not matched to a gene: 5. Germline V gene data show CDR1 as SGHRS and CDR2 as YFSETQ. This CDR3 is 13 amino acids long. The CDR3 region is CASRGQGVNEQYF. CDR3 coding DNA: TGCGCCAGCCGGGGACAGGGGGTGAACGAGCAGTACTTC.

The chain couples TRBV7-2 to TRBJ2-7, with 8 bases identical to TRBD1. With 0 bases clipped from V and 4 bases from J, the junction kept 2 bases outside the gene matches. The CDR3 loop spans 14 amino acids. Germline V gene data show CDR1 as SGHTA and CDR2 as FQGNSA. The CDR3: CASSLATGGYEQYF. The CDR3 DNA reads as TGTGCCAGCAGCTTAGCTACAGGGGGGTACGAGCAGTACTTC.